Below, 28 T cell receptor beta chains from the same sample are listed, as sequenced in a study of T cell changes during pregnancy in multiple sclerosis. Some clones are missing from TCRdb's copy, which holds only in-frame ones; the method was immunoSEQ multiplex PCR. This repertoire shows 55,000 to 65,000 clones, about nine tenths found once; its top ten account for roughly 1.3%. Sequenced material: peripheral blood, taken in the second trimester of pregnancy. These receptor sequences come from a female donor with multiple sclerosis, enrolled in a pregnancy study.

The gene calls are TRBV4-2 and TRBJ1-1, with D maybe TRBD1 (6 bases). V shed 2 bases and J shed 3 bases, with 13 bases lying between them. CDR1 LGHNA and CDR2 YNFKEQ come from the germline V gene. The CDR3 is made up of 15 amino acids. The CDR3 DNA is TGTGCCAGCAGCCAATTAGACAGGCAGCACACTGAAGCTTTCTTT. This encodes CASSQLDRQHTEAFF.

The gene calls are TRBV10-3 and TRBJ2-7; 7 bases align to TRBD1. The CDR3 is 16 residues long. In germline, CDR1 is ENHRY, CDR2 SYGVKD. J was trimmed by 0 bases and V by 3 bases; bases with no gene match: 8. The CDR3 DNA reads as TGTGCCATCAGTGATATTTTCCGGGACAGCTCCTACGAGCAGTACTTC. Translated, it gives CAISDIFRDSSYEQYF.

Points on this clone: The junction differs from germline at one of its ends, possibly a read error. The chain has TRBV30 and TRBJ2-3, with TRBD2 matching over 13 bases. CDR1 and CDR2 (germline): GTSNPN, SVGIG (reference sequence). The CDR3 spans 17 residues. The CDR3 region is CARRELAGGLDTDTQYF. Here the CDR3 DNA reads TGTGCCCGGAGGGAACTAGCGGGAGGGTTAGACACAGATACGCAGTATTTT. Using reference TRBV30 and TRBJ2-3 for the parts outside the CDR3, the full variable domain is SQTIHQWPATLVQPVGSPLSLECTVEGTSNPNLYWYRQAAGRGLQLLFYSVGIGQISSEVPQNLSASRPQDRQFILSSKKLLLSDSGFYLCARRELAGGLDTDTQYFGPGTRLTVL.

This clone was picked up one time. This CDR3 is CASSLRQGGTEAFF. The CDR3 nucleotides read TGTGCCAGCAGCCTAAGACAGGGGGGCACTGAAGCTTTCTTT. The rearrangement joins TRBV11-2 to TRBJ1-1; 9 bases line up with TRBD1. The CDR3 is 14 residues long. V lost 5 bases, J lost 4 bases, and 5 bases stayed unmatched. The V gene's germline CDR1 is SGHAT and CDR2 FQNNGV.

The rearrangement uses TRBV4-2 and TRBJ2-7, with 8 bases that match TRBD2. The germline V gene has CDR1 LGHNA and CDR2 YNFKEQ. The CDR3 is 15 amino acids. The junction had 8 bases not matched to a gene; V was cut back by 1 base and J by 6 bases. CDR3 residues: CASSQVSLSGSEQYF. CDR3 DNA: TGTGCCAGCAGCCAAGTATCCCTCAGCGGGAGCGAGCAGTACTTC.

The CDR3, as DNA: TGTGCCAGCAGTCCCTCTGGCGGGAGAAGCCATGAGCAGTTCTTC. Translating it yields CASSPSGGRSHEQFF. The V gene is TRBV28, the J gene TRBJ2-1, with 7 bases matching TRBD2. The CDR3 length is 15 residues. V dropped 5 bases and J dropped 8; count of bases not matched to a gene: 12. CDR1 is MDHEN, CDR2 SYDVKM, per germline.

This chain connects TRBV7-9 to TRBJ2-5; 10 bases are shared with TRBD2. The CDR3 length is 15 residues. The germline V gene has CDR1 SEHNR and CDR2 FQNEAQ (reference sequence). With 1 base clipped from V and 9 bases from J, the junction kept 8 bases outside the gene matches. The CDR3 sequence is CASSLESGGAGPQYF. CDR3 nucleotides: TGTGCCAGCAGCTTAGAAAGCGGGGGGGCGGGGCCCCAGTACTTC.

V gene TRBV9 combines with J gene TRBJ2-5; the D gene is possibly TRBD2 (6 bases). This CDR3 spans 14 amino acids. Germline lookup yields CDR1 SGDLS and CDR2 YYNGEE. Trimming took off 4 bases at V and 7 bases at J, with 17 bases between the two ends. The CDR3 protein is CASSSREPRGTQYF. CDR3 DNA sequence: TGTGCCAGCAGCTCCCGGGAGCCCCGGGGGACCCAGTACTTC.

This chain uses TRBV5-1 with TRBJ1-2; D perhaps matches TRBD1 (6 bases). Trimming removed 5 bases at V and 5 bases at J, with 13 bases between. The CDR3 is made up of 13 amino acids. Germline values: CDR1 SGHRS, CDR2 YFSETQ. The CDR3 loop is CASSYRTAYGYTF. DNA of the CDR3: TGCGCCAGCAGTTACCGGACAGCATATGGCTACACCTTC.

This rearrangement joins TRBV13 to TRBJ1-2, with 8 bases identical to TRBD1. J gave up 5 bases and V 10 bases, and 12 bases lay outside the gene matches. Per the germline V gene, CDR1 is PRHDT and CDR2 is FYEKMQ (reference sequence). The CDR3 loop spans 14 amino acids. This CDR3 is CATHPSDRVYGYTF. Written as DNA, the CDR3 is TGTGCCACTCACCCCTCGGACAGGGTATATGGCTACACCTTC.

The chain has TRBV30 and TRBJ1-5; tentatively, D is TRBD1 (6 bases). Germline lookup yields CDR1 GTSNPN and CDR2 SVGIG (reference sequence). The V end was cut by 5 bases, the J end by 5 bases, with 19 bases between. This CDR3 comprises 15 residues. The CDR3 reads CAWAKGGLGDQPQHF. CDR3 bases: TGTGCCTGGGCGAAAGGGGGTTTGGGGGATCAGCCCCAGCATTTT.

V usage is TRBV4-2 and J usage is TRBJ2-1, with 7 bases aligning to TRBD2. The CDR3 extends over 14 amino acids. V lost 2 bases to trimming and J lost 4 bases; unmatched junction nucleotides: 2. Germline V CDR1 and CDR2: LGHNA, YNFKEQ. Written as DNA, the CDR3 is TGTGCCAGCAGCCAAACTAGCGAGTACAATGAGCAGTTCTTC. Translating gives CASSQTSEYNEQFF.

V usage is TRBV10-1 and J usage is TRBJ2-1, with 7 bases matching TRBD1. The CDR3 has 13 amino acids. The V gene's germline CDR1 is WNHNN and CDR2 SYGVQD (reference sequence). V shed 8 bases and J 3 bases; nucleotides not matched to a gene: 4. CDR3 nucleotides: TGCGCCAGCGGCCGGGACAGCTACAATGAGCAGTTCTTC. This codes for CASGRDSYNEQFF.

This chain links TRBV5-5 with TRBJ1-2; D unresolved. V was shortened by 0 bases and J by 0 bases, with 6 bases between the two germline ends. The germline V gene encodes CDR1 SGHKS and CDR2 YYEKEE (reference sequence). The CDR3 extends over 14 amino acids. CDR3 protein: CASSLGQANYGYTF. CDR3 in DNA: TGTGCCAGCAGCTTGGGCCAGGCTAACTATGGCTACACCTTC.

The chain carries TRBV5-4 and TRBJ2-3; 13 nucleotides align to TRBD2. CDR1 and CDR2 from the germline V gene are SGHNT and YYREEE (reference sequence). CDR3 length equals 17 residues. The V and J ends lost 1 base and 6 bases, in that order; junction bases with no gene match: 8. For the CDR3, the DNA is TGTGCCAGCAGCTTGAAGCCGACTAGCGGGAGGCGCGATACGCAGTATTTT. Protein product: CASSLKPTSGRRDTQYF.

V usage is TRBV6-5 and J usage is TRBJ2-7, with 8 bases fitting TRBD1. Germline V CDR1 and CDR2: MNHEY, SVGAGI. V lost 6 bases, J lost 0 bases, and 7 bases stayed unmatched. There are 15 residues in the CDR3. The DNA of the CDR3 is TGTGCCAGCAGGCCTAGGACAGGGAGCTCCTACGAGCAGTACTTC. This encodes CASRPRTGSSYEQYF.

This chain uses TRBV7-9 with TRBJ1-2; 11 nucleotides agree with TRBD1. V lost 2 bases to trimming and J lost 3 bases; unmatched junction nucleotides: 8. Germline CDR1 reads SEHNR; CDR2 reads FQNEAQ (reference sequence). The CDR3 has 17 amino acids. The CDR3 protein is CASSLRTGGYHDYGYTF. DNA for the CDR3: TGTGCCAGCAGCTTAAGGACAGGGGGCTATCACGACTATGGCTACACCTTC.

The chain is built from TRBV10-1 and TRBJ2-7; 12 positions agree with TRBD1. This CDR3 region has 16 residues. J lost 4 bases, V lost 0 bases, and 4 bases had no gene match. Germline V gene lookup returns CDR1 WNHNN and CDR2 SYGVQD (reference sequence). CDR3 loop: CASSESGQGAWYEQYF. In DNA form, the CDR3 reads TGCGCCAGCAGTGAGTCGGGACAGGGGGCCTGGTACGAGCAGTACTTC.

The chain links TRBV7-8 to TRBJ2-1; 9 bases agree with TRBD1. The V gene's germline CDR1 is SGHVS and CDR2 FQNEAQ. After removal of 4 bases from V and 10 bases from J, the junction contained 8 bases not matched to a gene. This CDR3 region has 14 residues. The DNA for the CDR3 is TGTGCCAGCAGCTATAACAGGGGGCGAGGAGAGCAGTTCTTC. Encoded protein: CASSYNRGRGEQFF.

The rearrangement joins TRBV29-1 to TRBJ2-7; 12 bases map to TRBD1. Per the germline V gene, CDR1 is SQVTM and CDR2 is ANQGSEA. Germline trimming cut 6 bases from V and 5 bases from J; bases unmatched to any gene: 20. This CDR3 spans 18 amino acids. The CDR3, as DNA: TGCAGCGTCGCGGGACAGGGGGCGACAGCGGAGGGACTCCACGAGCAGTACTTC. This sequence encodes CSVAGQGATAEGLHEQYF.

This chain links TRBV10-3 with TRBJ1-1; TRBD1 might be the D (6 bases). The CDR3 is 14 amino acids. The germline gives CDR1 ENHRY, CDR2 SYGVKD. V was trimmed by 6 bases and J by 1 base, leaving 12 bases between them. The CDR3 sequence is CAISPPTGNTEAFF. CDR3 nucleotides: TGTGCCATCAGCCCGCCGACAGGGAACACTGAAGCTTTCTTT.

The genes are TRBV9 and TRBJ1-4; 9 nucleotides agree with TRBD1. V gave up 1 base and J gave up 4 bases; unmatched junction bases: 14. The CDR3 spans 19 residues. CDR1 is SGDLS, CDR2 YYNGEE, per germline. CDR3 in DNA: TGTGCCAGCAGCGTAACTATTGAGGACAGGGGAACCCTTAATGAAAAACTGTTTTTT. Residues: CASSVTIEDRGTLNEKLFF. The whole variable domain, filled in from reference TRBV9 and TRBJ1-4, reads DSGVTQTPKHLITATGQRVTLRCSPRSGDLSVYWYQQSLDQGLQFLIQYYNGEERAKGNILERFSAQQFPDLHSELNLSSLELGDSALYFCASSVTIEDRGTLNEKLFFGSGTQLSVL.

The chain links TRBV4-1 to TRBJ1-1; 8 nucleotides agree with TRBD1. Germline V gene sequence: CDR1 MGHRA, CDR2 YSYEKL. V lost 3 bases and J lost 4; bases outside the gene matches: 7. The CDR3 totals 15 residues. The DNA for the CDR3 is TGCGCCAGCAGCCAGACGGACAGGGAGGTCACTGAAGCTTTCTTT. It encodes CASSQTDREVTEAFF.

The chain uses TRBV27 and TRBJ2-7, with TRBD2 matching over 8 bases. The CDR3 has 14 amino acids. Germline CDR1 reads MNHEY; CDR2 reads SMNVEV (reference sequence). Unmatched junction bases numbered 7, after V lost 5 bases and J lost 4 bases. The CDR3 coding sequence is TGTGCCAGCAGTCACCGGCGACTAGCGTACGAGCAGTACTTC. The encoded protein is CASSHRRLAYEQYF.

This clone was recorded once. The J gene is TRBJ1-3, the V gene TRBV11-2; D is undetermined. The CDR3 extends over 14 amino acids. The germline gives CDR1 SGHAT, CDR2 FQNNGV. V shed 7 bases and J shed 0 bases, with 10 bases lying between them. CDR3 amino acids: CASTPRFSGNTIYF. The CDR3 region has the DNA TGTGCCAGCACCCCCCGGTTCTCTGGAAACACCATATATTTT. The full variable domain, completed using reference TRBV11-2 and TRBJ1-3, is EAGVAQSPRYKIIEKRQSVAFWCNPISGHATLYWYQQILGQGPKLLIQFQNNGVVDDSQLPKDRFSAERLKGVDSTLKIQPAKLEDSAVYLCASTPRFSGNTIYFGEGSWLTVV.

V and J are TRBV19 and TRBJ1-4; D is unresolved. CDR1 is LNHDA and CDR2 is SQIVND in the germline V gene (reference sequence). This CDR3 has 14 amino acids. Trimming shortened V by 7 bases and J by 8 bases, and 17 bases separated the two germline ends. The CDR3 nucleotides are TGTGCCAGTACCTCGAGGGCCGGAGGGGAAAAACTGTTTTTT. Its translation is CASTSRAGGEKLFF.

The chain uses TRBV28 and TRBJ2-7; D might be TRBD2 (6 bases). Germline lookup yields CDR1 MDHEN and CDR2 SYDVKM. The V gene lost 8 bases and the J gene lost 2 bases, with 13 bases spanning the gap. The CDR3 runs to 13 residues. CDR3 residues: CASRGAGTYEQYF. CDR3 DNA: TGTGCCAGCCGCGGGGCGGGGACCTACGAGCAGTACTTC.

This clone was seen only once. The chain joins TRBV18 to TRBJ2-7, with a tentative D call TRBD1 (5 bases). From germline, CDR1 is KGHSH and CDR2 LQKENI. With 2 bases removed from V and 0 bases from J, the gap between germline ends came to 14 bases. The CDR3 is 16 residues long. The CDR3 protein is CASSPAGSGNSYEQYF. The CDR3 nucleotides are TGTGCCAGCTCACCAGCCGGATCAGGGAACTCCTACGAGCAGTACTTC.